This TCR beta chain was observed in a study of glioma-infiltrating T cells after dendritic cell vaccination. Regarding the study as a whole: Only a small number of patients had complete blood and tumor samples.

Comments on this clone: The antigen remains unidentified.

Profiled with immunoSEQ multiplex PCR; TCRdb holds only in-frame clones, not every one. The sample lists about 92,000 clones; about nine tenths were seen once. V lost 3 bases, J lost 4 bases, and 8 bases stayed unmatched. Looked up from germline, CDR1 is MNHNS and CDR2 is SASEGT. This CDR3 region has 15 residues. The TCR sequence derives from a human donor with glioblastoma. Sequenced here: blood, sampled before dendritic cell vaccination. The chain carries TRBV6-1 and TRBJ1-2; TRBD1 agrees at 7 bases. DNA of the CDR3: TGTGCCAGCAGTGACAGAGTTACAGGGGTCTATGGCTACACCTTC. Its protein is CASSDRVTGVYGYTF.